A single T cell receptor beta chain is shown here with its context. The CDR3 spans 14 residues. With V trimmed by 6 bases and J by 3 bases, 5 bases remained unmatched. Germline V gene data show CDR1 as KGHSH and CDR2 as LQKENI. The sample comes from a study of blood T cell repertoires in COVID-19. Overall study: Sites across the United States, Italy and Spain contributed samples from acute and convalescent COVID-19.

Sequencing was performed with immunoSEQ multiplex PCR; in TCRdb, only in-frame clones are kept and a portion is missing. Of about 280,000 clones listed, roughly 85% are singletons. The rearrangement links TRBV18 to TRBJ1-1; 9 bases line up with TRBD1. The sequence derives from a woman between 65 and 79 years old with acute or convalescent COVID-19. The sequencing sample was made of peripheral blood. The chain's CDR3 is CASSPGQGYTEAFF. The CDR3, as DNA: TGTGCCAGCTCGCCGGGACAGGGTTACACTGAAGCTTTCTTT.